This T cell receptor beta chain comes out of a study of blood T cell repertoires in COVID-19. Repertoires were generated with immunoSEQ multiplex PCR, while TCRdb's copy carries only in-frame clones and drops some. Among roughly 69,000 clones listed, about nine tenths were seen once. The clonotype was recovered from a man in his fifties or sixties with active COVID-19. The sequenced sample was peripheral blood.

CDR3 loop: CASSQVSYEQYF. As DNA, the CDR3 is TGCGCCAGCAGCCAAGTATCCTACGAGCAGTACTTC. The genes are TRBV4-1 and TRBJ2-7, with D unclear. Trimming removed 1 base from V and 1 base from J, with 2 bases in between. CDR1 and CDR2 from the germline V gene are MGHRA and YSYEKL. The CDR3 runs 12 residues.